This is a list of T cell receptor beta chains from one sample in a study of beta chain features in type 1 diabetes. Sequencing was performed with immunoSEQ multiplex PCR; in TCRdb, only in-frame clones are kept and a portion is missing. In the table there are around 320,000 clones, less than 15% of which are singletons. Sequenced material: central memory CD4+ T cells from blood. These receptors all come from a man younger than 40 in good health. CDR3s leave out the opening cysteine and the closing phenylalanine or tryptophan. Each record gives: D gene, V gene, J gene, CDR3 protein. A D gene is named only where the DNA matches it firmly.

-	TRBV30	TRBJ1-6	AWANGQTNSPLH
-	TRBV27	TRBJ2-3	ASPFTDTQY
TRBD2	TRBV12-5	TRBJ2-3	ASGSNAGGDTQY
TRBD1	TRBV4-1	TRBJ1-6	ASSQLKGANLDSPLH
-	TRBV5-6	TRBJ1-1	ASSLFTRPSEAF
-	TRBV12-5	TRBJ2-5	ASGIGTQY
-	TRBV7-2	TRBJ2-1	ASSLGTRRGNEQF
-	TRBV27	TRBJ1-1	ASRKRGPMNTEAF
-	TRBV6-1	TRBJ1-2	ASSEASAGTVGYT
-	TRBV30	TRBJ2-2	AWIRRGGQNTGELF
-	TRBV9	TRBJ2-1	ASSEGNNEQF
TRBD2	TRBV6-5	TRBJ2-7	ASSYDLTSGRAEQY
-	TRBV10-3	TRBJ2-1	AISASGQDDEQF
TRBD1	TRBV7-2	TRBJ2-5	ASRPGTGVLKTQY
-	TRBV5-8	TRBJ2-5	ASNGMGRTETQY
-	TRBV9	TRBJ2-1	ASSVDDTRLGEQF
-	TRBV7-9	TRBJ2-3	ASRVSYSADTQY
-	TRBV4-3	TRBJ2-3	ASSSSTDTQY
-	TRBV28	TRBJ2-1	ASSLLSRNEQF
-	TRBV11-3	TRBJ2-1	ASSLVFRDVNEQF
TRBD1	TRBV7-2	TRBJ1-5	ASSLTGTGNQPQH
-	TRBV19	TRBJ1-2	ATYRVEYGYT
TRBD2	TRBV19	TRBJ2-1	ASSDLAGGPEF
TRBD2	TRBV7-9	TRBJ2-1	ASSLRAGGNSGQF
-	TRBV15	TRBJ1-6	ATRGGSYNSPLH
-	TRBV5-6	TRBJ2-1	ASSLFNTEQF
TRBD2	TRBV11-2	TRBJ2-5	ASRPTGTSAQETQY
-	TRBV10-3	TRBJ1-1	ATRMDGNTEAF
-	TRBV4-3	TRBJ2-2	ASSQDQQFSGELF
-	TRBV9	TRBJ2-7	ASSASGAAYEQY
-	TRBV2	TRBJ1-1	ASSETGYTEAF
-	TRBV6-5	TRBJ2-7	ASSENQDFQY
-	TRBV14	TRBJ2-5	ASSQTGRLARETQY
TRBD1	TRBV9	TRBJ2-7	ASSVDRDSYEQY
-	TRBV13	TRBJ1-2	ASSLAGIRNGYT
TRBD1	TRBV7-2	TRBJ2-1	ASSGLRQGRSYNEQF
-	TRBV7-2	TRBJ1-6	ASRKNDGYNSPLH
TRBD2	TRBV9	TRBJ2-3	ASSVDLAGGPLDTQY
-	TRBV7-9	TRBJ1-1	ASSTRTWPTEAF
-	TRBV7-2	TRBJ2-5	ASSPGGRETQY
-	TRBV7-2	TRBJ2-7	ASSSPGRTYEQY
-	TRBV7-9	TRBJ2-1	ASSPPGGNEQF
TRBD2	TRBV7-2	TRBJ2-1	ASSTGLAGYNEQF
TRBD1	TRBV5-1	TRBJ1-1	ASSTGQAANTEAF
TRBD2	TRBV5-1	TRBJ2-5	ASRTSGSGGTQY
-	TRBV7-8	TRBJ1-3	ASSLEGSSGNTIY
-	TRBV9	TRBJ2-7	ASSVDSRDEQY
TRBD2	TRBV6-1	TRBJ2-2	ASSATSGGPGELF
-	TRBV7-8	TRBJ1-5	ASSPRAQQGLEPQH
-	TRBV10-2	TRBJ1-1	ASSELIGTEAL
-	TRBV9	TRBJ2-1	ASSPGAGVTNEQF
-	TRBV7-2	TRBJ2-5	ASSSPGVGETQY
TRBD2	TRBV5-4	TRBJ2-1	ASSSGSGRDNEQF
-	TRBV6-5	TRBJ2-3	ASSSGSSTDTQY
-	TRBV19	TRBJ2-5	ASTSMGDQETQY
-	TRBV11-3	TRBJ1-2	ASSLGTGGYT
-	TRBV29-1	TRBJ2-2	SVTLVAGTGELF
TRBD1	TRBV6-5	TRBJ1-4	ASSYGTGGEKLF